These 28 T cell receptor beta chains share one sample of origin, sequenced in a study of post-analysis software for immune sequencing data. Their antigens remain unidentified. Study-level results: Patients had higher frequencies than controls of five TRBV segments, including TRBV5-6, TRBV5-1 and TRBV20-1.

TCR beta libraries were prepared from cDNA with unique molecular identifiers. TCRdb called the PCR reads again in MiXCR, with one record for every CDR3 protein. The table lists about 180,000 distinct CDR3 sequences, 25% to 35% of them singletons. Material: blood. The receptors shown here come from a girl aged 5 to 17 with multiple sclerosis.

The table lists this clonotype with a few counts. This chain links TRBV5-6 with TRBJ2-6; D remains unclear. The V end was cut by 0 bases, the J end by 4 bases, with 5 bases between. The V gene's germline CDR1 is SGHDT and CDR2 YYEEEE. CDR3 length equals 14 residues. The DNA for the CDR3 is TGTGCCAGCAGCTTGGCCCCCGGGGCCAACGTCCTGACTTTC. This gives the protein CASSLAPGANVLTF.

About this clonotype: A clone one base away is much larger, so this may be a read error. This rearrangement joins TRBV12-3 or TRBV12-4 to TRBJ2-1; the D call may be TRBD1 or TRBD2 (5 bases each). The CDR3 has 12 residues. The germline V and J ends were trimmed by 8 bases and 10 bases, with 15 bases remaining between them. The CDR3 coding sequence is TGTGCCAGCGCCCCCGGGGCTGACGAGCAGTTCTTC. This translates into CASAPGADEQFF.

This clonotype was recorded many times. The rearrangement uses TRBV7-2 and TRBJ2-3; 10 bases match TRBD2. V was pared by 1 base and J by 2 bases, with 3 bases of the junction left unmatched. The germline gives CDR1 SGHTA, CDR2 FQGNSA. The CDR3 covers 16 residues. The CDR3 DNA is TGTGCCAGCAGCTTAGGGACTAGCGGCTACACAGATACGCAGTATTTT. It yields the protein CASSLGTSGYTDTQYF.

The chain is built from TRBV5-1 and TRBJ2-5, with D tentatively TRBD2 (6 bases). CDR1 is SGHRS and CDR2 is YFSETQ in the germline V gene. The length of the CDR3 is 15 residues. Trimming pared 0 bases from V and 2 bases from J, leaving 11 bases between. The CDR3 loop is CASSLVGGPQETQYF. CDR3 bases: TGCGCCAGCAGCTTGGTGGGGGGACCGCAAGAGACCCAGTACTTC.

This clonotype was found many times. V and J are TRBV4-1 and TRBJ2-1; D remains ambiguous. This CDR3 comprises 16 residues. CDR1 MGHRA and CDR2 YSYEKL come from the germline V gene. V was cut by 5 bases and J by 8 bases, with 22 bases left in between. The CDR3 loop is CASSSNLDFPSDEQFF. CDR3 nucleotide sequence: TGCGCCAGCAGCTCGAATCTGGATTTCCCAAGTGATGAGCAGTTCTTC.

On this clonotype itself: This could be a read error, since a much larger clone is one nucleotide away. The chain recombines TRBV7-8 with TRBJ2-1; TRBD2 is a possible D gene (5 bases). The V gene's germline CDR1 is SGHVS and CDR2 FQNEAQ. The CDR3 is 16 amino acids. This chain's CDR3 is CVSSSGRRGISDEQFF. The CDR3 DNA reads as TGTGTCAGCAGCTCTGGGCGGCGAGGGATTTCCGATGAGCAGTTCTTC.

This clonotype was detected a few times. A clone one base away is much larger, so this may be a read error. The chain combines TRBV4-1 with TRBJ2-5; 12 bases are shared with TRBD2. The CDR3 runs 15 residues. Germline V gives CDR1 MGHRA, CDR2 YSYEKL. The CDR3 sequence: CASSQRTSGKEAQYF. In DNA, the CDR3 is TGCGCCAGCAGCCAAAGGACTAGCGGGAAAGAGGCCCAGTACTTC.

The chain recombines TRBV7-9 with TRBJ2-7; 14 bases are a match to TRBD2. V lost 5 bases, J lost 7 bases, and 19 bases stayed unmatched. Germline V lookup: CDR1 SEHNR, CDR2 FQNEAQ (reference sequence). This CDR3 has 19 amino acids. CDR3 residues: CASSDNGTSGRWGLNEQYF. In DNA form, the CDR3 reads TGTGCCAGCAGCGATAATGGGACTAGCGGGAGATGGGGACTAAATGAGCAGTACTTC.

Concerning this clonotype: A much larger clone lies a single base off, so this may be a read error. The chain has TRBV24-1 and TRBJ2-1; TRBD2 agrees at 7 bases. The CDR3 spans 16 residues. Germline values: CDR1 KGHDR, CDR2 SFDVKD. The DNA for the CDR3 is TGTGCCACCAATGATTCTAACCAGCGGGGTATCAATGAGCAGTTCTTC. This translates into CATNDSNQRGINEQFF.

This clonotype was found a few times. The chain employs TRBV4-1 and TRBJ2-7; D remains unclear. Trimming left V 3 bases short and J 4 bases short, with 10 bases between. Germline CDR1 MGHRA, CDR2 YSYEKL. CDR3 size: 13 residues. Here the CDR3 DNA reads TGCGCCAGCAGCCAGGGATGGGCGTACGAGCAGTACTTC. Protein sequence: CASSQGWAYEQYF.

The chain joins TRBV28 to TRBJ1-4; 10 bases line up with TRBD1. This CDR3 contains 17 residues. CDR1 MDHEN and CDR2 SYDVKM come from the germline V gene. Trimming at V came to 3 bases and at J to 7 bases, leaving 11 bases not matched to a gene. CDR3 DNA sequence: TGTGCCAGCAGTTTTCTTTGGTGGCGGACAGGGGGTGAAAAACTGTTTTTT. Translation gives CASSFLWWRTGGEKLFF. Full variable domain (remainder filled in from reference TRBV28 and TRBJ1-4): DVKVTQSSRYLVKRTGEKVFLECVQDMDHENMFWYRQDPGLGLRLIYFSYDVKMKEKGDIPEGYSVSREKKERFSLILESASTNQTSMYLCASSFLWWRTGGEKLFFGSGTQLSVL.

The genes are TRBV7-2 and TRBJ2-7, with D possibly being TRBD1 (7 bases). The CDR3 is 13 amino acids. Germline lookup yields CDR1 SGHTA and CDR2 FQGNSA. Trimming shortened V by 6 bases and J by 2 bases, and 11 bases separated the two germline ends. This chain's CDR3 is CASRAGGTYEQYF. Here the CDR3 DNA reads TGTGCCAGCAGGGCAGGGGGGACCTACGAGCAGTACTTC.

Note on this clonotype: A much larger clonotype is one base distant, so this may be a read error. The chain recombines TRBV6-5 with TRBJ2-1, with D hard to call. The CDR3 is 15 amino acids. CDR1 and CDR2 (germline): MNHEY, SVGAGI. The DNA of the CDR3 is TGTGCCGGCAGTTCCTCGCCGGCCTCTAACAATGAGCAGTTCTTC. Protein sequence: CAGSSSPASNNEQFF.

With respect to this clonotype: With a much larger clone just one base away, this may be a read error. V is TRBV9 and J is TRBJ2-1, with TRBD2 identical over 11 bases. The CDR3 has 13 amino acids. CDR1 and CDR2 from the germline V gene are SGDLS and YYNGEE. CDR3 sequence (DNA): TGTGCCAACAGCTCGGGACTAGCGGTTGAGCAGTTCTTC. Its protein product is CANSSGLAVEQFF.

This clonotype was seen only a few times. This sequence joins TRBV9 and TRBJ2-7, with D perhaps assigned TRBD1 or TRBD2 (5 bases each). CDR1 is SGDLS and CDR2 is YYNGEE in the germline V gene. The CDR3 totals 14 residues. Trimming removed 3 bases from V and 5 bases from J, with 15 bases in between. CDR3 sequence: CASSAGTAPNEQYF. The CDR3 coding sequence is TGTGCCAGCAGCGCCGGGACGGCCCCTAACGAGCAGTACTTC.

As for this clonotype: A read error may produce the germline difference seen at one junction end. The chain joins TRBV5-1 to TRBJ2-1, with TRBD2 matching 10 bases. Germline V gene data show CDR1 as SGHRS and CDR2 as YFSETQ. The CDR3 contains 15 residues. The CDR3 sequence is CASSLGTSVYSEQFF. As DNA, the CDR3 is TGCGCCAGCAGCTTAGGGACTAGCGTCTACAGTGAGCAGTTCTTC.

The CDR3 loop is CSARLAGGSETQYF. CDR3 DNA sequence: TGCAGTGCAAGACTAGCGGGGGGGTCGGAGACCCAGTACTTC. The chain is built from TRBV20-1 and TRBJ2-5, with 14 positions matching TRBD2. Germline V gene data show CDR1 as DFQATT and CDR2 as SNEGSKA (reference sequence). Trimming took 6 bases from V and 5 from J; bases not matched to a gene: 5. The CDR3 extends over 14 amino acids.

This clonotype was picked up many times. The DNA for the CDR3 is TGTGCCAGCAGCCAAAGATGGGGCGGGAGGGCCTCCAATGAGCAGTTCTTC. Its translation is CASSQRWGGRASNEQFF. The V gene is TRBV3-1, the J gene TRBJ2-1, with 9 bases fitting TRBD2. V dropped 2 bases and J dropped 6; count of bases not matched to a gene: 11. CDR1 is LGHDT and CDR2 is YNNKEL in the germline V gene (reference sequence). The CDR3 is 17 amino acids.

This clonotype was picked up a small number of times. The junction departs from the called germline gene at one end, perhaps through a read error. V and J are TRBV4-1 and TRBJ2-3; TRBD1 or TRBD2 may be the D gene (6 bases each). The CDR3 is 17 amino acids. The germline gives CDR1 MGHRA, CDR2 YSYEKL. The CDR3 DNA is TGCGCCAGCGGCCAAGCGGACGGGGGCGGAAACACAGATACGCAGTATTTT. Its translation: CASGQADGGGNTDTQYF.

This clonotype was seen at least ten times. V is TRBV4-2 and J is TRBJ2-5; TRBD1 matches 11 bases. The J segment lost 5 bases and the V segment lost 1 base, leaving 9 bases of the junction unmatched. In germline, CDR1 is LGHNA, CDR2 YNFKEQ. This CDR3 is 17 amino acids long. The chain's CDR3 is CASSQAPGQGAGETQYF. DNA for the CDR3: TGTGCCAGCAGCCAAGCCCCCGGACAGGGGGCCGGGGAGACCCAGTACTTC.

This clonotype was observed at least ten times. The genes are TRBV4-1 and TRBJ2-5, with no clear D. The CDR3 loop spans 12 amino acids. V was trimmed by 0 bases and J by 11 bases, leaving 10 bases between them. The germline gives CDR1 MGHRA, CDR2 YSYEKL. This CDR3 is CASSQDRAVQYF. For the CDR3, the DNA is TGCGCCAGCAGCCAAGATCGGGCGGTGCAGTACTTC.

The chain links TRBV7-3 to TRBJ1-2; the match to TRBD1 covers 7 bases. Per the germline V gene, CDR1 is SGHTA and CDR2 is FQGTGA. The ends lost 8 bases at V and 8 bases at J; junction bases unmatched: 11. The CDR3 is made up of 13 amino acids. CDR3 nucleotides: TGTGCCAGCTCACCAGGGGGGTTGAGAGGCTACACCTTC. It translates to CASSPGGLRGYTF.

Worth noting for this clonotype: A read error may be the cause here, since a much bigger clone is one base away. The rearrangement uses TRBV10-3 and TRBJ2-1, with D possibly matching TRBD2 (6 bases). From germline, CDR1 is ENHRY and CDR2 SYGVKD. This CDR3 has 14 residues. CDR3 amino acids: CAVSELPSEDEQFF. For the CDR3, the DNA is TGTGCCGTCAGTGAGCTCCCTAGCGAGGATGAGCAGTTCTTC.

Comments on this clonotype: Germline and junction disagree at one end, which may indicate a read error. The V call is TRBV4-2, the J call TRBJ2-1; D is undetermined. The CDR3 length is 13 residues. CDR1 is LGHNA and CDR2 is YNFKEQ in the germline V gene. The CDR3 bases are TGTGTCAGCAGCCAAGATCTTATGGGGTTTTGGTTCTTC. It specifies CVSSQDLMGFWFF.

The rearrangement links TRBV7-3 to TRBJ2-1; D could derive from TRBD1 or TRBD2 (5 bases each). The closer fit of TRBJ2-7 to the DNA end suggests the J call may be wrong. CDR1 is SGHTA and CDR2 is FQGTGA in the germline V gene. The CDR3 totals 15 residues. CDR3 sequence: CASSLGGRSCNEQYF. The DNA of the CDR3 is TGTGCCAGCAGCTTAGGGGGTCGCTCCTGCAATGAGCAGTACTTC.

This clonotype was seen repeatedly, ten times or more. The chain carries TRBV15 and TRBJ2-1, with 10 bases aligning to TRBD2. The CDR3 is 15 amino acids. Germline-derived CDR1 and CDR2 are LNHNV and YYDKDF (reference sequence). V lost 6 bases to trimming and J lost 7 bases; unmatched junction nucleotides: 9. The CDR3 DNA is TGTGCCACCAGACATTCAAGCGGGAGGGCGAATGAGCAGTTCTTC. This translates into CATRHSSGRANEQFF.

Concerning this clonotype itself: This may arise from a read error, as a much more abundant clone is one base away. J is TRBJ2-3 and V is TRBV4-2; 7 bases are shared with TRBD2. V was clipped by 4 bases and J by 2 bases; unmatched bases: 6. The CDR3 totals 15 residues. Looked up from germline, CDR1 is LGHNA and CDR2 is YNFKEQ. The CDR3 bases are TGTGCCAGCAGCCTTAGCGGGTTTGACACAGATACGCAGTATTTT. Translated: CASSLSGFDTDTQYF.

The sample holds many counts of this clonotype. This chain joins TRBV24-1 and TRBJ2-3; D unresolved. V was trimmed by 2 bases and J by 4 bases, leaving 6 bases between them. The CDR3 length is 13 residues. Germline V gives CDR1 KGHDR, CDR2 SFDVKD. CDR3 loop: CATSDWIADTQYF. The CDR3 nucleotides are TGTGCCACCAGTGATTGGATAGCAGATACGCAGTATTTT.